These 7 T cell receptor beta chains were sequenced from one sample in a study of CXCR3-negative and CXCR3-positive naive CD8 T cells. Whole-study results and caveats: When CXCR3-positive naive cells were set against CXCR3-negative naive cells, the former had more hydrophobic TRB CDR3s.

These TCRs are of unknown antigen specificity. It was by 5' RACE with UMI labels that the TRB cDNA libraries were prepared. TCRdb re-called the 5' RACE reads and gives one entry per CDR3 protein, without DNA. The table lists approximately 6,100 distinct CDR3 sequences. Input material: naive CXCR3+ CD8+ T cells from blood. Stated subset: CD45RO-CCR7+CD27+CD95- naive CD8+ T cells expressing CXCR3 (TNR3+). These TCRs come from a human donor in good health. Some clones in this sample may be carry-over from other donors' samples.

The genes are TRBV2 and TRBJ1-1. The germline gives CDR1 SNHLY, CDR2 FYNNEI. This CDR3 is built from 13 residues. CDR3 sequence reads: CASQGGATTEAFF.

This clonotype is medium-sized (0.01 to 0.1%) by frequency. This chain uses TRBV27 with TRBJ2-2. The CDR3 totals 13 residues. Germline CDR1 reads MNHEY; CDR2 reads SMNVEV (reference sequence). CDR3 sequence: CATKPVPTGELFF.

This clonotype is classed as medium-sized (0.01 to 0.1%) by frequency. The chain joins TRBV30 to TRBJ1-1; TCRdb returns TRBD1, unconfirmable since there is no DNA. CDR1 and CDR2 (germline): GTSNPN, SVGIG (reference sequence). CDR3 size: 16 residues. The CDR3 reads CAWSGSRAPVGTEAFF.

The genes are TRBV3-1 and TRBJ2-5; TCRdb's D call of TRBD1 is untestable without DNA. The CDR3 extends over 13 amino acids. CDR1 and CDR2 from the germline V gene are LGHDT and YNNKEL (reference sequence). The CDR3 loop reads CASSPDRQETQYF.

The rearrangement links TRBV20-1 to TRBJ2-5. Germline V lookup: CDR1 DFQATT, CDR2 SNEGSKA (reference sequence). The CDR3 is 15 amino acids. This CDR3 is CSARDSDRTWETQYF.

The chain employs TRBV12-3 or TRBV12-4 and TRBJ2-1; TCRdb designates TRBD2, a call that cannot be tested without DNA. There are 14 residues in the CDR3. The CDR3 protein is CATLREGSYNEQFF.

This clonotype is labeled medium-sized based on frequency. The chain recombines TRBV29-1 with TRBJ2-7; absent DNA, TCRdb's TRBD2 call cannot be checked. Germline V gene lookup returns CDR1 SQVTM and CDR2 ANQGSEA. The CDR3 runs to 14 residues. CDR3 sequence: CSVGRGRGSYEQYF.